This TCR beta chain was observed in a study of OX40 agonist ivuxolimab in advanced cancers. The assay was immunoSEQ multiplex PCR, and TCRdb's table has in-frame clones only and misses some. The sample holds about 82,000 clones, about 85% seen once. CDR1 SGHRS and CDR2 YFSETQ come from the germline V gene. This CDR3 comprises 14 residues. Trimming cost V 2 bases and J 6 bases, with 12 bases left between them. As concerns this clone: Its specificity is unknown.

Study results and caveats: Those patients achieving a partial response at 0.1-3.0 mg/kg showed among the lowest clonal expansion.

This chain links TRBV5-1 with TRBJ2-1; D may be TRBD1 (5 bases). This receptor was identified in an adult with an advanced solid tumor such as melanoma, head and neck, liver or kidney cancer. This sample comprised CD4+ or CD8+ T cells sorted from blood, obtained in a trial of the OX40 agonist ivuxolimab. CDR3 loop: CASSFSLGVNEQFF. CDR3 bases: TGCGCCAGCAGCTTTAGTCTAGGGGTCAATGAGCAGTTCTTC.